The source of this T cell receptor beta chain is a study of T cells expressing NK-cell markers (dated by TCRdb to 2020 to 2022). Notes on the research overall: TCR beta-chain repertoires were profiled in sorted CD3+CD56+NKG2C+, CD3+CD56+NKG2C- and CD3+CD56-NKG2C+ T-cell subsets from about 8 donors. Among the eight sequenced donors, seven were HCMV-seropositive and one was HCMV-seronegative. Randomly selected healthy volunteers, three men and five women, were used as the eight sequenced donors. Libraries were sequenced as 2 x 150 bp reads on Illumina HiSeq 2000/2500, MiSeq or NextSeq.

The germline V gene specifies SQVTM as CDR1 and ANQGSEA as CDR2. The CDR3 contains 11 residues, cysteine and phenylalanine counted. No nucleotide data were recorded. Of note for this clonotype: What antigen it recognizes has not been identified.

What the work shows at the level of the full study, not this receptor alone: Whether the expanded NKG2C-expressing T cell clones were specific for HCMV antigens remained unclear. For six donors, the dominant CD3+CD56+NKG2C+ clonotypes were among the top 10 CD8+ clonotypes and accounted for about 1.0-8% of CD8+ T cells. Those dominant clonotypes were again the most abundant among CD3+CD56-NKG2C+ cells in a handful of donors, at about 28.3-60.1%.

Sequencing was carried out with an Illumina HiSeq 2000. The TCR beta cDNA libraries were made using 5'RACE template switching, a step that added both a universal primer site and unique molecular identifiers. cDNA synthesis was primed from the TCR beta constant segment and was followed by two successive PCR amplification steps. On the study's bioinformatics: MIGEC was used to demultiplex reads and group the reads by UMI, and MiTCR was used to assemble and quantify clonotypes. To exclude erroneous sequences, any TCR cDNA sequence not supported by at least two reads was discarded. The tcR package was used for downstream repertoire analysis, and clonotypes were matched across fractions by CDR3 nucleotide sequence plus V segment. VDJmatch was used to annotate antigen specificity against VDJdb, with one amino acid substitution in CDR3 permitted. TCRdb reprocessed the sequencing reads and holds a single record per CDR3 protein sequence, with no DNA. The authors' filters were not applied to this entry. The table kept for this sample lists about 410,000 distinct CDR3 sequences. The ten largest clones add up to about 10% of the sample.

To determine HCMV serostatus, a commercial ELISA kit was used to detect HCMV-specific IgG in serum. Peripheral blood mononuclear cells were isolated from blood by Ficoll density gradient centrifugation. This chain joins TRBV29-1 to TRBJ1-2; TCRdb indicates TRBD1, and absent DNA this call remains unverified. The sample taken for sequencing was blood T cells: a sorted CD56 or NKG2C T cell subset, CD4+ or CD8+ T cells, or bulk PBMC T cells (not recorded which). This sequence originates from a woman between 50 and 59 years old in good health. Donor details come from another sample of the same person, matched by shared clones. The CDR3 protein sequence reads: CSGDLGPGYTF.